This TCR beta chain originates from a study of neurological immune-mediated disorders. The method for making cDNA was 5'RACE, and it used 10-nucleotide random UMIs. Over 170 million TCR-beta sequences, together covering 15-18 subjects, were produced by every individual sequencing run that was carried out. From the 5' RACE reads, TCRdb called clonotypes with MiXCR, one entry per CDR3 protein. The table records 95,000 or so distinct CDR3 sequences, roughly 3.5% of them present only once. Study-wide findings and caveats: While HTLV-1-associated myelopathy showed the greatest TCR clonal expansion, multiple sclerosis showed the least, falling below healthy controls. The multiple sclerosis repertoire cluster was not associated with any clinical or MRI feature, with the authors stating that larger cohorts are needed.

At least ten counts were recorded for this clonotype. The antigen remains undetermined. This CDR3 region has 18 residues. Germline CDR1 reads LGHNA; CDR2 reads YNFKEQ. The junction had 12 bases not matched to a gene; V was cut back by 4 bases and J by 0 bases. This chain joins TRBV4-2 and TRBJ1-3, with TRBD1 matching 7 bases. Source material: PBMCs. This receptor was taken from a young woman with multiple sclerosis. The DNA for the CDR3 is TGTGCCAGCAGCCGTCTCGGGGACAGACTACTCTCTGGAAACACCATATATTTT. Amino acid sequence: CASSRLGDRLLSGNTIYF.